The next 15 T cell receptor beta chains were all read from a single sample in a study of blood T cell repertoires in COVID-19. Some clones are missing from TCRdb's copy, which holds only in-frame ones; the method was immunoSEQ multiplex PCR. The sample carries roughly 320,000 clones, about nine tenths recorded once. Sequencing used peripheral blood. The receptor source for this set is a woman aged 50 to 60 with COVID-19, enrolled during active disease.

In DNA form, the CDR3 reads TGTGCCAGCAGCTTAGAAACTTCAGGGCTTGGACCCAACACTGAAGCTTTCTTT. This translates into CASSLETSGLGPNTEAFF. The rearrangement joins TRBV7-9 to TRBJ1-1, with a weak D call TRBD1 (5 bases). CDR3 length equals 18 residues. The V end was cut by 1 base, the J end by 2 bases, with 20 bases between. The V gene's germline CDR1 is SEHNR and CDR2 FQNEAQ (reference sequence).

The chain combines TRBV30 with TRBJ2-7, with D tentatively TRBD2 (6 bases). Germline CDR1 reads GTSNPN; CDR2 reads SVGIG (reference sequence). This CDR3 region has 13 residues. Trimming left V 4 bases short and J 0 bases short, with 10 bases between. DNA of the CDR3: TGTGCCTGGACCCTGGGGGGCTCCTACGAGCAGTACTTC. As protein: CAWTLGGSYEQYF.

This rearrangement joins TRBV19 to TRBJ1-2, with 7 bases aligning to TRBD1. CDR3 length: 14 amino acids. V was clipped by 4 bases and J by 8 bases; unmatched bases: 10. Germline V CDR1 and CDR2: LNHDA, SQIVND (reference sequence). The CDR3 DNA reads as TGTGCCAGTAGTACTCGAAGGACAGGAGGAGGCTACACCTTC. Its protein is CASSTRRTGGGYTF.

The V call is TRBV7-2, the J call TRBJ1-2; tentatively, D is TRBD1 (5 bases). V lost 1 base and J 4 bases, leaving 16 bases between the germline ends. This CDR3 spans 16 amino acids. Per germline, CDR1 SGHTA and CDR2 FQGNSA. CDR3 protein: CASSLEYSGGAYGYTF. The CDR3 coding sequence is TGTGCCAGCAGCTTAGAATACTCGGGGGGAGCCTATGGCTACACCTTC.

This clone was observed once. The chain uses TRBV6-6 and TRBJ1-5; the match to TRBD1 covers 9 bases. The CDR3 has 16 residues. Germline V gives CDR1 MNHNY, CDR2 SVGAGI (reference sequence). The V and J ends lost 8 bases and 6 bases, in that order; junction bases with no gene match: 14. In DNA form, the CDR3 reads TGTGCCAGCTCTTTACCGGGACAGGGATTTGGTCAGCCCCAGCATTTT. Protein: CASSLPGQGFGQPQHF.

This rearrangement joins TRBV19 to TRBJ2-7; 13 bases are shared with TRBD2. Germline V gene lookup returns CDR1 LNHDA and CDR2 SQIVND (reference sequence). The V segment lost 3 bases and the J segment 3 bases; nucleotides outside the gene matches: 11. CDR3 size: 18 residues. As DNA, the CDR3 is TGTGCCAGTAGTATCAAGAGACTAGCGGGAGGTGGAGGCTACGAGCAGTACTTC. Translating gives CASSIKRLAGGGGYEQYF.

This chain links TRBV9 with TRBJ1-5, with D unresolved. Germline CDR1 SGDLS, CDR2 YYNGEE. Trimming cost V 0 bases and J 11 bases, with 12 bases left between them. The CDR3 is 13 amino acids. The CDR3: CASSVADWGAQHF. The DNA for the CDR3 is TGTGCCAGCAGCGTAGCCGATTGGGGAGCCCAGCATTTT.

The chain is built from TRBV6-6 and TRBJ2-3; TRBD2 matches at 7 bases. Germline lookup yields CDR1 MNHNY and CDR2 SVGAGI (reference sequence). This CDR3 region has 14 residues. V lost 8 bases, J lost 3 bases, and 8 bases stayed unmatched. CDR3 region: CASQPGEGTDTQYF. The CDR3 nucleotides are TGTGCCAGCCAACCTGGGGAGGGAACAGATACGCAGTATTTT.

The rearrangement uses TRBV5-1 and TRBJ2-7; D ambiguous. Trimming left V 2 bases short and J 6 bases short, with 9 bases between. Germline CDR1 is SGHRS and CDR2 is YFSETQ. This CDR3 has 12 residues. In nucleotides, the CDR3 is TGCGCCAGCAGCTTACCTAGTTCCGAGCAGTACTTC. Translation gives CASSLPSSEQYF. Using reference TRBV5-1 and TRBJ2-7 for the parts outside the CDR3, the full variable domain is KAGVTQTPRYLIKTRGQQVTLSCSPISGHRSVSWYQQTPGQGLQFLFEYFSETQRNKGNFPGRFSGRQFSNSRSEMNVSTLELGDSALYLCASSLPSSEQYFGPGTRLTVT.

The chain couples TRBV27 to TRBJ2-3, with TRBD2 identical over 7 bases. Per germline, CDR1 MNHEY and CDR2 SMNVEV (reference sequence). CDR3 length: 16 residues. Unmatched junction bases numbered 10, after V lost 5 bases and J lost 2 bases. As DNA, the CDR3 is TGTGCCAGCAGTCCTCGACTAGCCTCATCCACAGATACGCAGTATTTT. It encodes CASSPRLASSTDTQYF.

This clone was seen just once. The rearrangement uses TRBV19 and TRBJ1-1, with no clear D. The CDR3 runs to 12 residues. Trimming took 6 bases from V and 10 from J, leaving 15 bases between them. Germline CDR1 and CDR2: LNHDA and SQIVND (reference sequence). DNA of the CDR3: TGTGCCAGTAGCCCCCACGGGGAGGCAGCTTTCTTT. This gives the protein CASSPHGEAAFF.

In DNA, the CDR3 is TGTGCCAGCAGCTTGGTGGGGACAGGGCGGAGGACCGGGGAGCTGTTTTTT. Its translation is CASSLVGTGRRTGELFF. The genes are TRBV5-6 and TRBJ2-2; 9 bases match TRBD1. In germline, CDR1 is SGHDT, CDR2 YYEEEE. Trimming took 0 bases from V and 5 from J; bases not matched to a gene: 8. The CDR3 is made up of 17 amino acids.

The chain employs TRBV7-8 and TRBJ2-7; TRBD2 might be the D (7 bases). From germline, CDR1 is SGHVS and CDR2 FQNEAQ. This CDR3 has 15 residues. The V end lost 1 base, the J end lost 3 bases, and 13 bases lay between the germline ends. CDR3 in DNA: TGTGCCAGCAGCTTAGGGGGGGGCGGATTCTACGAGCAGTACTTC. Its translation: CASSLGGGGFYEQYF.

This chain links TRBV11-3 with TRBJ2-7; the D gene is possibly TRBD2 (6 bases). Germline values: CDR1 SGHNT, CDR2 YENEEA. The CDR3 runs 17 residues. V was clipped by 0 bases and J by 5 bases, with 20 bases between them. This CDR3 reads CASSLDSGGSPDDEQYF. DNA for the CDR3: TGTGCCAGCAGCTTAGATTCCGGGGGTAGTCCGGACGACGAGCAGTACTTC.

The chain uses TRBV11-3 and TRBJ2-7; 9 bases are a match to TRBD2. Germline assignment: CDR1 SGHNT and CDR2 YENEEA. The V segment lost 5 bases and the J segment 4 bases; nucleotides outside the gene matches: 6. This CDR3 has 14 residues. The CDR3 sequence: CASSGAGGWYEQYF. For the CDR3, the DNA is TGTGCCAGCAGCGGGGCGGGAGGGTGGTACGAGCAGTACTTC.